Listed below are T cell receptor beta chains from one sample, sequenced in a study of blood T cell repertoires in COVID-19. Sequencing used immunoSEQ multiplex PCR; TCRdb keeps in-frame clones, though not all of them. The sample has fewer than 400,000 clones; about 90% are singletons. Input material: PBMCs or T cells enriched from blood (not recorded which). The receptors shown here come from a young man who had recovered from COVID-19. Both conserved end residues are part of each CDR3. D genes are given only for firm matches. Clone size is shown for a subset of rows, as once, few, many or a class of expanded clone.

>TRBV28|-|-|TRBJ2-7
TGTGCCAGCAGTTTACCGGGTGAGCAGTACTTC
CASSLPGEQYF
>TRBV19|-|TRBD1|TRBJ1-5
TGTGCCAGTAGGATGGGGTTCGACAGGGCCCTCAATCAGCCCCAGCATTTT
CASRMGFDRALNQPQHF
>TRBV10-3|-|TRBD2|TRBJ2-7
TGTGCCATCAGTGAGATCACCTACCGGGACTACCCCACCCACGAGCAGTACTTC
CAISEITYRDYPTHEQYF
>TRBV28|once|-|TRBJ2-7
TGTGCCAGCAGGGGCGGGACCTACGAGCAGTACTTC
CASRGGTYEQYF
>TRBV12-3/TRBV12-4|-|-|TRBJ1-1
TGTGCCAGCAGTTTTGGGCACAACACTGAAGCTTTCTTT
CASSFGHNTEAFF
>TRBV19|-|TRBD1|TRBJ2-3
TGTGCCAGTAACTATCTCCCCGGGACAGGTTTAGATACGCAGTATTTT
CASNYLPGTGLDTQYF
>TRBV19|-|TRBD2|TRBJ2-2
TGTGCCAGTAGTTTAGCGGGGGGGCCGGTCGGGGAGCTGTTTTTT
CASSLAGGPVGELFF
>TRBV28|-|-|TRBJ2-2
TGTGCCAGCAGCCGGGAGAACACCGGGGAGCTGTTTTTT
CASSRENTGELFF
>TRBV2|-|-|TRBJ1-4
TGTGCCAGCAGTGAAGTGGGCCAGGGTCGTGAAAAACTGTTTTTT
CASSEVGQGREKLFF
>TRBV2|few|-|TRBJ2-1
TGTGCCAGCGCGGTCTACAATGAGCAGTTCTTC
CASAVYNEQFF
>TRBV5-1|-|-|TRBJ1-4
TGCGCCAGCAGCTCCGAGGTTTCAACTAATGAAAAACTGTTTTTT
CASSSEVSTNEKLFF
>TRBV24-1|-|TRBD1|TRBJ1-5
TGTGCCGCCCCCTCCCGGGGACAGATGAGCAATCAGCCCCAGCATTTT
CAAPSRGQMSNQPQHF
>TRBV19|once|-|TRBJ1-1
TGTGCCAGTAGTATAGAAGCGGGATCAGCTTTCTTT
CASSIEAGSAFF
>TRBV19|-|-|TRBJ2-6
TGTGCCAGTAGTATAACCGGGACCGGGGGTTCTGGGGCCAACGTCCTGACTTTC
CASSITGTGGSGANVLTF
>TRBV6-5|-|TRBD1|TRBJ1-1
TGTGCCAGCAGCTACAGGGGGCGGACTGAAGCTTTCTTT
CASSYRGRTEAFF
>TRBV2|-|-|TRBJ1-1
TGTGCCAGCAGTGAATTCCAGGGATACTCTGAAGCTTTCTTT
CASSEFQGYSEAFF
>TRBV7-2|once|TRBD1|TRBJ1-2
TGTGCCAGCAGCGGAAAGACAGGGCCTAACTATGGCTACACCTTC
CASSGKTGPNYGYTF
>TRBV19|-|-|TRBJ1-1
TGTGCCAGTACGAGACACGGGAACACTGAAGCTTTCTTT
CASTRHGNTEAFF
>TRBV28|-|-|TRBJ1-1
TGTGCCAGCAGTTCGACATTGAACACTGAAGCTTTCTTT
CASSSTLNTEAFF
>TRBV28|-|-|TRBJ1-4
TGTGCCAGCAGTCCCTCAGGGTCAGATGAAAAACTGTTTTTT
CASSPSGSDEKLFF
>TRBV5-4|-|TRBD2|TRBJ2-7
TGTGCCAGCAGCTTGGCCGTAGCGGGGGGTTTTTCCTACGAGCAGTACTTC
CASSLAVAGGFSYEQYF
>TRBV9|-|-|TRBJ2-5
TGTGCCAGCAGCCCTTCCACGGGAGTGGGACCCAACCTCGGGGAGACCCAGTACTTC
CASSPSTGVGPNLGETQYF
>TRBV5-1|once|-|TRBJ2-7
TGCGCCAGCAGCGCGGGACCGAATACCTACGAGCAGTACTTC
CASSAGPNTYEQYF
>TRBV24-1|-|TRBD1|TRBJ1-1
TGTGCCACCGCAGGGGGCAGGGGGACTGAAGCTTTCTTT
CATAGGRGTEAFF